This is a list of T cell receptor beta chains from one sample in a study of T cells in localized non-small cell lung cancer. Only in-frame clones appear in the TCRdb table, and some are missing; sequencing was by immunoSEQ multiplex PCR. The data contain about 1,500 clones, about a third of them seen just once; the ten biggest clones take up around 20%. The sample was lung tumor tissue, taken before any cancer treatment. Receptors originate from a man aged 35-69 years with stage II lung adenocarcinoma. The CDR3 runs from the conserved cysteine through the conserved F or W. A D gene is named only where the DNA matches it firmly. Some rows have no size entry. The others give once, few or many, or a class for an expanded clone.

d_call: TRBD1; j_call: TRBJ1-2; v_call: TRBV9; clone_size: few; cdr3_nt: TGTGCCAGCAGCCCGGGACAGGGAGACTATGGCTACACCTTC; cdr3_aa: CASSPGQGDYGYTF
d_call: TRBD2; j_call: TRBJ2-5; v_call: TRBV9; clone_size: few; cdr3_nt: TGTGCCAGCAGCGTAGGGTCTAGCGGAGTGATGGAGACCCAGTACTTC; cdr3_aa: CASSVGSSGVMETQYF
d_call: TRBD1; j_call: TRBJ1-5; v_call: TRBV30; clone_size: -; cdr3_nt: TGTGCCTGGAGTGTACGGGGACAGGGCAATCAGCCCCAGCATTTT; cdr3_aa: CAWSVRGQGNQPQHF
d_call: -; j_call: TRBJ2-2; v_call: TRBV19; clone_size: once; cdr3_nt: TGTGCCAGTACTCTAGGGGCCACAAACACCGGGGAGCTGTTTTTT; cdr3_aa: CASTLGATNTGELFF
d_call: TRBD1; j_call: TRBJ1-5; v_call: TRBV28; clone_size: -; cdr3_nt: TGTGCCAGCCAGGGACAGCCCAATCAGCCCCAGCATTTT; cdr3_aa: CASQGQPNQPQHF
d_call: -; j_call: TRBJ2-1; v_call: TRBV7-4; clone_size: -; cdr3_nt: TGTGCCAGCAGCTTAGAACTGGGACTCTACAATGAGCAGTTCTTC; cdr3_aa: CASSLELGLYNEQFF
d_call: -; j_call: TRBJ2-1; v_call: TRBV11-3; clone_size: -; cdr3_nt: TGTGCCAGCAGCAACACCCCCCAGGGGAATGAGCAGTTCTTC; cdr3_aa: CASSNTPQGNEQFF
d_call: -; j_call: TRBJ1-1; v_call: TRBV6-8; clone_size: large; cdr3_nt: TGTGCCAGCAGCACGTCCGGGGGCCACTCTGAAGCTTTCTTT; cdr3_aa: CASSTSGGHSEAFF
d_call: -; j_call: TRBJ2-7; v_call: TRBV11-3; clone_size: medium-sized; cdr3_nt: TGTGCCAGCAGCCTCGGGACGAATTTTGGCGAGCAGTACTTC; cdr3_aa: CASSLGTNFGEQYF
d_call: TRBD1; j_call: TRBJ2-5; v_call: TRBV28; clone_size: once; cdr3_nt: TGTGCCAGCACCTGGGACAGGTACCGAGAGACCCAGTACTTC; cdr3_aa: CASTWDRYRETQYF
d_call: -; j_call: TRBJ2-2; v_call: TRBV6-8; clone_size: few; cdr3_nt: TGTGCCAGCAGGCTAACAGGGGAGGGGGCCGGGGAGCTGTTTTTT; cdr3_aa: CASRLTGEGAGELFF
d_call: -; j_call: TRBJ2-5; v_call: TRBV29-1; clone_size: -; cdr3_nt: TGCAGCGTTGAAAAAGCCAAAGAGACCCAGTACTTC; cdr3_aa: CSVEKAKETQYF
d_call: -; j_call: TRBJ1-2; v_call: TRBV28; clone_size: -; cdr3_nt: TGTGCCAGCAGTTTAGGGTCGTATGGCTACACCTTC; cdr3_aa: CASSLGSYGYTF
d_call: -; j_call: TRBJ2-7; v_call: TRBV18; clone_size: -; cdr3_nt: TGTGCCAGCTCACCACCGGGACGACAAACCTACGAGCAGTACTTC; cdr3_aa: CASSPPGRQTYEQYF
d_call: -; j_call: TRBJ2-2; v_call: TRBV18; clone_size: -; cdr3_nt: TGTGCCAGCTCAGGCGTCGCGAACACCGGGGAGCTGTTTTTT; cdr3_aa: CASSGVANTGELFF
d_call: TRBD1; j_call: TRBJ1-2; v_call: TRBV11-3; clone_size: few; cdr3_nt: TGTGCCAGCAGCTTCCCGGGGACAGTAGCTCATGGCTACACCTTC; cdr3_aa: CASSFPGTVAHGYTF
d_call: -; j_call: TRBJ2-3; v_call: TRBV1; clone_size: few; cdr3_nt: TGCGCCAGCAGTCAGGTAGCGGGGGGGCGGCATATGCAGTATTTT; cdr3_aa: CASSQVAGGRHMQYF
d_call: TRBD1; j_call: TRBJ1-2; v_call: TRBV28; clone_size: -; cdr3_nt: TGTGCCAGCAGGAATGGGACAGGGCCCCTCTATGGCTACACCTTC; cdr3_aa: CASRNGTGPLYGYTF
d_call: TRBD2; j_call: TRBJ2-5; v_call: TRBV28; clone_size: -; cdr3_nt: TGTGCCAGCAGTTCGGGACTAGCGGGAGAGACCCAGTACTTC; cdr3_aa: CASSSGLAGETQYF
d_call: -; j_call: TRBJ1-2; v_call: TRBV11-3; clone_size: -; cdr3_nt: TGTGCCAGCAGCCCGCAGCAAGGGACTGCCTATGGCTACACCTTC; cdr3_aa: CASSPQQGTAYGYTF
d_call: TRBD2; j_call: TRBJ2-1; v_call: TRBV28; clone_size: -; cdr3_nt: TGTGCCAGCACCTCCAGGGCGCGGGGGAATGAGCAGTTCTTC; cdr3_aa: CASTSRARGNEQFF
d_call: -; j_call: TRBJ1-2; v_call: TRBV30; clone_size: -; cdr3_nt: TGTGCCTGGAGCGCAAGGGGTGGCTACACCTTC; cdr3_aa: CAWSARGGYTF
d_call: -; j_call: TRBJ2-1; v_call: TRBV18; clone_size: -; cdr3_nt: TGTGCCAGCTCACCTCCCTGGACGGCCACCTACAATGAGCAGTTCTTC; cdr3_aa: CASSPPWTATYNEQFF
d_call: -; j_call: TRBJ2-1; v_call: TRBV9; clone_size: medium-sized; cdr3_nt: TGTGCCAGCAGCCCCCGGACCTCGTACAATGAGCAGTTCTTC; cdr3_aa: CASSPRTSYNEQFF
d_call: -; j_call: TRBJ1-4; v_call: TRBV11-3; clone_size: medium-sized; cdr3_nt: TGTGCCAGCAGCTTGATAAAGCCCCGATTAGGGTTGGAAAAACTGTTTTTT; cdr3_aa: CASSLIKPRLGLEKLFF
d_call: TRBD1; j_call: TRBJ2-5; v_call: TRBV9; clone_size: medium-sized; cdr3_nt: TGTGCCAGCAGTACCCGGGACAGGATCAGGGAGACCCAGTACTTC; cdr3_aa: CASSTRDRIRETQYF
d_call: TRBD2; j_call: TRBJ2-3; v_call: TRBV18; clone_size: -; cdr3_nt: TGTGCCAGCTCACCTAGGACTAGCGGTAACACAGATACGCAGTATTTT; cdr3_aa: CASSPRTSGNTDTQYF
d_call: -; j_call: TRBJ2-1; v_call: TRBV6-8; clone_size: large; cdr3_nt: TGTGCCAGCAAGGACGGCTCCTACAATGAGCAGTTCTTC; cdr3_aa: CASKDGSYNEQFF
d_call: -; j_call: TRBJ1-4; v_call: TRBV6-8; clone_size: -; cdr3_nt: TGTGCCAGCAGTTACTCGCGGGGGGGCTGGGTTAATGAAAAACTGTTTTTT; cdr3_aa: CASSYSRGGWVNEKLFF
d_call: -; j_call: TRBJ2-2; v_call: TRBV11-3; clone_size: few; cdr3_nt: TGTGCCAGCAGCCCCACGGGGTGGTCAGGGGAGCTGTTTTTT; cdr3_aa: CASSPTGWSGELFF
d_call: -; j_call: TRBJ1-2; v_call: TRBV11-3; clone_size: medium-sized; cdr3_nt: TGTGCCAGCAGCTCGACGGCCAGCACCCACGGCTACACCTTC; cdr3_aa: CASSSTASTHGYTF